These 32 T cell receptor beta chains came from one sample sequenced in a study of T cells in localized non-small cell lung cancer. The table came from immunoSEQ multiplex PCR; TCRdb's copy has only in-frame clones and leaves some out. The data show under 150,000 clones, 80% to 90% seen once. Sample: peripheral blood, taken before any cancer treatment. Receptors originate from an older female donor with stage I lung adenocarcinoma.

V is TRBV2 and J is TRBJ2-1, with 8 bases identical to TRBD1. Trimming removed 6 bases from V and 5 bases from J; junction bases left unmatched: 9. The CDR3 length is 15 residues. CDR1 and CDR2 from the germline V gene are SNHLY and FYNNEI. CDR3: CASSGRDRINNEQFF. CDR3 nucleotides: TGTGCCAGCAGCGGCCGGGACAGGATAAACAATGAGCAGTTCTTC.

CDR3 sequence reads: CASLGSGFETQYF. The CDR3 nucleotides are TGTGCCAGCCTAGGGTCGGGGTTTGAGACCCAGTACTTC. The chain carries TRBV28 and TRBJ2-5; D perhaps matches TRBD2 (5 bases). This CDR3 has 13 amino acids. The ends were cut back, 8 bases at V and 5 bases at J, with 15 bases in the middle. Germline-derived CDR1 and CDR2 are MDHEN and SYDVKM.

This clone was observed once. The V and J genes are TRBV19 and TRBJ2-3, with TRBD2 identical over 7 bases. Trimming took 4 bases from V and 6 from J; bases not matched to a gene: 19. Germline V gives CDR1 LNHDA, CDR2 SQIVND (reference sequence). The CDR3 sequence is 18 residues long. DNA of the CDR3: TGTGCCAGTAGTAGCCCGAGGGCGGGAGTGCTGATCGGCGATACGCAGTATTTT. It is translated as CASSSPRAGVLIGDTQYF.

The chain links TRBV10-3 to TRBJ2-7; tentatively, D is TRBD2 (5 bases). Germline V gives CDR1 ENHRY, CDR2 SYGVKD. The CDR3 is 12 residues long. Trimming took off 7 bases at V and 0 bases at J, with 7 bases between the two ends. DNA for the CDR3: TGTGCCATCAAGGGAGCCTCCTACGAGCAGTACTTC. This translates into CAIKGASYEQYF.

This sequence joins TRBV11-3 and TRBJ2-2; 10 nucleotides match TRBD2. Germline assignment: CDR1 SGHNT and CDR2 YENEEA. The J segment lost 7 bases and the V segment lost 3 bases, leaving 8 bases of the junction unmatched. The length of the CDR3 is 16 residues. The CDR3 here is CASSFGLAGAVGELFF. The CDR3 nucleotides are TGTGCCAGCAGCTTCGGGCTAGCGGGAGCGGTCGGGGAGCTGTTTTTT.

This clone was seen once. This chain joins TRBV28 and TRBJ1-5; 9 positions agree with TRBD1. Germline V gene data show CDR1 as MDHEN and CDR2 as SYDVKM. V shed 2 bases and J 4 bases; nucleotides not matched to a gene: 15. This CDR3 region has 19 residues. The CDR3: CASSLNRGLEHIWNQPQHF. For the CDR3, the DNA is TGTGCCAGCAGTTTAAACAGGGGGCTTGAACATATTTGGAATCAGCCCCAGCATTTT.

V and J are TRBV7-3 and TRBJ2-2; D unclear. This CDR3 contains 16 residues. The germline V gene encodes CDR1 SGHTA and CDR2 FQGTGA. V was clipped by 2 bases and J by 1 base, with 11 bases between them. CDR3 in amino acids: CASSLGLVGNTGELFF. The DNA for the CDR3 is TGTGCCAGCAGCTTAGGGTTGGTGGGGAACACCGGGGAGCTGTTTTTT.

The sample holds one count of this clone. The rearrangement joins TRBV29-1 to TRBJ2-5, with D perhaps matching TRBD1 or TRBD2 (6 bases each). The CDR3 runs 16 residues. Per the germline V gene, CDR1 is SQVTM and CDR2 is ANQGSEA. The V end lost 4 bases, the J end lost 0 bases, and 18 bases lay between the germline ends. The CDR3 nucleotides read TGCAGCGTTGCGGTGGGGGCGGGATTGTACCAAGAGACCCAGTACTTC. Its translation is CSVAVGAGLYQETQYF.

The gene calls are TRBV5-4 and TRBJ2-5, with D perhaps matching TRBD2 (5 bases). The CDR3 is made up of 15 amino acids. Per the germline V gene, CDR1 is SGHNT and CDR2 is YYREEE (reference sequence). Between the trimmed V and J ends, which lost 2 bases and 0 bases, there was a span of 11 bases. CDR3 protein: CASSLRTGNQETQYF. The DNA for the CDR3 is TGTGCCAGCAGCTTAAGGACTGGCAACCAAGAGACCCAGTACTTC. The whole variable domain, filled in from reference TRBV5-4 and TRBJ2-5, reads ETGVTQSPTHLIKTRGQQVTLRCSSQSGHNTVSWYQQALGQGPQFIFQYYREEENGRGNFPPRFSGLQFPNYSSELNVNALELDDSALYLCASSLRTGNQETQYFGPGTRLLVL.

The rearrangement joins TRBV18 to TRBJ1-1; D gene ambiguous. The CDR3 has 15 residues. V dropped 3 bases and J dropped 4 bases, with 15 bases sitting between them. Germline V CDR1 and CDR2: KGHSH, LQKENI. CDR3 sequence reads: CASSPNDTPVTEAFF. DNA for the CDR3: TGTGCCAGCTCACCGAATGACACGCCGGTCACTGAAGCTTTCTTT.

This clone was seen a handful of times. V is TRBV19 and J is TRBJ2-7, with 11 bases lining up with TRBD2. This CDR3 contains 14 residues. The germline gives CDR1 LNHDA, CDR2 SQIVND (reference sequence). The V and J ends lost 7 bases and 1 base, in that order; junction bases with no gene match: 3. CDR3 nucleotide sequence: TGTGCCAGTAAGCGGACTAGCGGGTCCTACGAGCAGTACTTC. Amino acid sequence: CASKRTSGSYEQYF. Full variable domain (outside the CDR3, taken from reference TRBV19 and TRBJ2-7): DGGITQSPKYLFRKEGQNVTLSCEQNLNHDAMYWYRQDPGQGLRLIYYSQIVNDFQKGDIAEGYSVSREKKESFPLTVTSAQKNPTAFYLCASKRTSGSYEQYFGPGTRLTVT.

The rearrangement uses TRBV6-6 and TRBJ1-1; D perhaps matches TRBD1 (5 bases). Germline V gives CDR1 MNHNY, CDR2 SVGAGI (reference sequence). This CDR3 contains 14 residues. The V and J ends lost 7 bases and 1 base respectively, with 13 bases between them. The CDR3 bases are TGTGCCAGCACCCCCCCCGGACAGAACACTGAAGCTTTCTTT. The encoded protein is CASTPPGQNTEAFF.

The chain combines TRBV7-3 with TRBJ1-1; 9 bases are a match to TRBD1. V shed 3 bases, J shed 1 base, and the junction held 3 bases outside the gene matches. The length of the CDR3 is 15 residues. Germline values: CDR1 SGHTA, CDR2 FQGTGA. CDR3 protein: CASSFVGQGNTEAFF. DNA of the CDR3: TGTGCCAGCAGCTTTGTGGGACAGGGGAACACTGAAGCTTTCTTT. Full variable domain (outside the CDR3, taken from reference TRBV7-3 and TRBJ1-1): GAGVSQTPSNKVTEKGKYVELRCDPISGHTALYWYRQSLGQGPEFLIYFQGTGAADDSGLPNDRFFAVRPEGSVSTLKIQRTERGDSAVYLCASSFVGQGNTEAFFGQGTRLTVV.

The chain couples TRBV7-9 to TRBJ1-5; tentative D call: TRBD1 (6 bases). Germline loops: CDR1 SEHNR, CDR2 FQNEAQ (reference sequence). CDR3 length: 14 residues. Trimming shortened V by 5 bases and J by 5 bases, and 13 bases separated the two germline ends. CDR3 region: CASSPDSDYQPQHF. Written as DNA, the CDR3 is TGTGCCAGCAGCCCGGACAGTGACTATCAGCCCCAGCATTTT.

In DNA, the CDR3 is TGTGCCAGTACGAACAGAGTCCTGAACACTGAAGCTTTCTTT. This sequence encodes CASTNRVLNTEAFF. V usage is TRBV19 and J usage is TRBJ1-1, with no clear D. Trimming took off 7 bases at V and 0 bases at J, with 12 bases between the two ends. This CDR3 is built from 14 residues. In germline, CDR1 is LNHDA, CDR2 SQIVND (reference sequence).

For the CDR3, the DNA is TGTGCCAGCAGTGAATGGACTAGCGGGAGGGCAAGTGAGCAGTTCTTC. This codes for CASSEWTSGRASEQFF. The chain is built from TRBV2 and TRBJ2-1; 15 nucleotides line up with TRBD2. V lost 2 bases, J lost 9 bases, and 5 bases stayed unmatched. Germline V gene lookup returns CDR1 SNHLY and CDR2 FYNNEI. This CDR3 region has 16 residues.

The chain recombines TRBV7-8 with TRBJ1-1; no firm D call. Germline V gene sequence: CDR1 SGHVS, CDR2 FQNEAQ. The V gene lost 1 base and the J gene lost 6 bases, with 6 bases spanning the gap. The CDR3 runs 12 residues. CDR3 sequence reads: CASSLGYPEAFF. The CDR3 coding sequence is TGTGCCAGCAGCTTAGGTTACCCTGAAGCTTTCTTT.

The count of this clone is one. This chain links TRBV11-2 with TRBJ2-1; TRBD2 might be the D (6 bases). CDR3 length: 18 residues. Germline lookup yields CDR1 SGHAT and CDR2 FQNNGV. Trimming removed 1 base at V and 6 bases at J, with 22 bases between. The CDR3 DNA reads as TGTGCCAGCAGCTTAGCCGCCCGGTTTGGGGGGATGGGCAATGAGCAGTTCTTC. This translates into CASSLAARFGGMGNEQFF. The full variable domain, its missing parts supplied by reference TRBV11-2 and TRBJ2-1, is EAGVAQSPRYKIIEKRQSVAFWCNPISGHATLYWYQQILGQGPKLLIQFQNNGVVDDSQLPKDRFSAERLKGVDSTLKIQPAKLEDSAVYLCASSLAARFGGMGNEQFFGPGTRLTVL.

This clone was found once. The chain employs TRBV9 and TRBJ2-7; the match to TRBD2 covers 12 bases. Germline loops: CDR1 SGDLS, CDR2 YYNGEE. The length of the CDR3 is 16 residues. The V segment lost 1 base and the J segment 2 bases; nucleotides outside the gene matches: 4. The CDR3 protein is CASSVTGLAGTYEQYF. The CDR3 DNA sequence: TGTGCCAGCAGCGTAACCGGACTAGCGGGGACCTACGAGCAGTACTTC.

The V call is TRBV6-1, the J call TRBJ2-7, with TRBD1 as a possible D gene (6 bases). The CDR3 runs 13 residues. Deletions cut 6 bases from V and 3 bases from J, with 12 bases between. CDR1 is MNHNS, CDR2 SASEGT, per germline. This chain's CDR3 is CASRDREIYEQYF. The DNA for the CDR3 is TGTGCCAGCAGGGACAGAGAAATCTACGAGCAGTACTTC.

J is TRBJ2-7 and V is TRBV4-1; 11 positions agree with TRBD2. The junction had 2 bases not matched to a gene; V was cut back by 1 base and J by 3 bases. CDR1 is MGHRA and CDR2 is YSYEKL in the germline V gene. The CDR3 sequence is 15 residues long. The CDR3 bases are TGCGCCAGCAGCCAAGTCACTAGCGGGAGCTACGAGCAGTACTTC. It specifies CASSQVTSGSYEQYF.

V is TRBV5-1 and J is TRBJ2-5; 13 positions agree with TRBD2. After removal of 4 bases from V and 3 bases from J, the junction contained 9 bases not matched to a gene. Per germline, CDR1 SGHRS and CDR2 YFSETQ. The CDR3 length is 17 residues. CDR3 in DNA: TGCGCCAGCAGCAATACCGGGACTAGCGGGACCAAAGAGACCCAGTACTTC. Protein: CASSNTGTSGTKETQYF. Filled out from reference TRBV5-1 and TRBJ2-5, the complete variable domain reads KAGVTQTPRYLIKTRGQQVTLSCSPISGHRSVSWYQQTPGQGLQFLFEYFSETQRNKGNFPGRFSGRQFSNSRSEMNVSTLELGDSALYLCASSNTGTSGTKETQYFGPGTRLLVL.

The CDR3 region is CASGLVLSETSGFYEQYF. In nucleotides, the CDR3 is TGTGCTAGTGGTTTGGTACTTTCAGAGACTAGCGGGTTCTACGAGCAGTACTTC. This chain joins TRBV12-5 and TRBJ2-7; 10 bases agree with TRBD2. The germline gives CDR1 LGHNT, CDR2 FRNRAP. There are 18 residues in the CDR3. V trimming: 0 bases; J trimming: 3 bases; junction bases outside the gene matches: 11.

The chain uses TRBV30 and TRBJ2-1; TRBD2 agrees at 8 bases. The J segment lost 15 bases and the V segment lost 2 bases, leaving 15 bases of the junction unmatched. The CDR3 has 14 residues. Germline assignment: CDR1 GTSNPN and CDR2 SVGIG (reference sequence). In DNA form, the CDR3 reads TGTGCCTGGAGTAAGGGACTAGGAGGGGATAAAGTGTTCTTC. Translated: CAWSKGLGGDKVFF.

This clone is a singleton in its sample. The gene calls are TRBV10-2 and TRBJ1-2, with 8 bases lining up with TRBD1. The CDR3 runs to 14 residues. Unmatched junction bases numbered 7, after V lost 2 bases and J lost 8 bases. Germline CDR1 and CDR2: WSHSY and SAAADI. The CDR3 bases are TGCGCCAGCAGTGAGGTACCTCAGGGGGCCGGCTACACCTTC. Amino acids: CASSEVPQGAGYTF.

The gene calls are TRBV5-1 and TRBJ2-2; D is possibly TRBD1 (6 bases). This CDR3 region has 20 residues. CDR1 and CDR2 (germline): SGHRS, YFSETQ. V shed 0 bases and J shed 2 bases, with 23 bases lying between them. The DNA for the CDR3 is TGCGCCAGCAGCTTGGAGGGGACATTTAGTTCTTTGGGAAACACCGGGGAGCTGTTTTTT. Encoded protein: CASSLEGTFSSLGNTGELFF. The complete variable domain, with remaining parts taken from reference TRBV5-1 and TRBJ2-2, reads KAGVTQTPRYLIKTRGQQVTLSCSPISGHRSVSWYQQTPGQGLQFLFEYFSETQRNKGNFPGRFSGRQFSNSRSEMNVSTLELGDSALYLCASSLEGTFSSLGNTGELFFGEGSRLTVL.

The rearrangement links TRBV28 to TRBJ1-5, with TRBD1 identical over 8 bases. The ends lost 6 bases at V and 2 bases at J; junction bases unmatched: 12. The CDR3 has 17 residues. CDR1 MDHEN and CDR2 SYDVKM come from the germline V gene. The CDR3 DNA sequence: TGTGCCAGCAGCCGCGACCAAGACAGGGGAGGCAATCAGCCCCAGCATTTT. Its protein is CASSRDQDRGGNQPQHF.

In this sample, this clone turned up many times. The chain couples TRBV6-1 to TRBJ1-5, with D unclear. Germline-derived CDR1 and CDR2 are MNHNS and SASEGT. The CDR3 is 14 amino acids. V lost 7 bases to trimming and J lost 5 bases, with 15 bases between them. DNA for the CDR3: TGTGCCAGCACCTTGAGTTTTGAGGATCAGCCCCAGCATTTT. Encoded protein: CASTLSFEDQPQHF.

This clone appeared a few times. This chain links TRBV7-3 with TRBJ2-1, with TRBD1 matching over 8 bases. Germline-derived CDR1 and CDR2 are SGHTA and FQGTGA. The junction had 7 bases not matched to a gene; V was cut back by 5 bases and J by 4 bases. The CDR3 loop spans 15 amino acids. In DNA, the CDR3 is TGTGCCAGCAGCCCAGGGACAGGAGTATACAATGAGCAGTTCTTC. Its translation: CASSPGTGVYNEQFF.

J is TRBJ2-7 and V is TRBV7-9, with TRBD1 as a possible D gene (5 bases). This CDR3 is 11 amino acids long. CDR1 and CDR2 from the germline V gene are SEHNR and FQNEAQ (reference sequence). The V gene lost 9 bases and the J gene lost 4 bases, with 10 bases spanning the gap. CDR3 in DNA: TGTGCCAGTCAGGACAAATACGAGCAGTACTTC. Protein: CASQDKYEQYF.

This chain joins TRBV5-4 and TRBJ2-3; D not resolved. V gave up 2 bases and J gave up 9 bases, with 22 bases separating them. The germline V gene encodes CDR1 SGHNT and CDR2 YYREEE (reference sequence). CDR3 length equals 16 residues. Here the CDR3 DNA reads TGTGCCAGCAGCTTAGGTAGCAGGCCTTCCACTGGGACGCAGTATTTT. Protein sequence: CASSLGSRPSTGTQYF.

The chain is built from TRBV7-9 and TRBJ2-1; no clear D gene. The CDR3 totals 15 residues. Per germline, CDR1 SEHNR and CDR2 FQNEAQ (reference sequence). The ends were cut back, 8 bases at V and 0 bases at J, with 14 bases in the middle. The CDR3 protein is CASLPMKSSYNEQFF. The CDR3 nucleotides are TGTGCCAGCCTTCCAATGAAGAGCTCCTACAATGAGCAGTTCTTC.